These 3 T cell receptor beta chains were all obtained from the same sample, sequenced in a study of T cell therapy after organ transplantation. These TCRs' antigens remain unknown. Described time point: 20-29 weeks after completion of therapy. Sequencing used immunoSEQ multiplex PCR; TCRdb keeps in-frame clones, though not all of them. The top ten clones hold roughly 28% of a sample with about 18,000 clones, 65% to 90% of them seen once. Sequences were derived from CD8+ T cells from blood, sampled after autologous CMV-specific T cell therapy. These receptors were obtained from a human patient who had received a solid organ transplant and had CMV disease. Some T cells may be graft donor cells.

The rearrangement uses TRBV25-1 and TRBJ1-1, with 8 positions matching TRBD1. Germline lookup yields CDR1 MGHDK and CDR2 SYGVNS. The trim removed 1 base at V and 7 bases at J, leaving 8 bases unmatched. This CDR3 has 15 residues. CDR3 nucleotides: TGTGCCAGCAGTGAATGGGGGGGACAGGCCGATGAAGCTTTCTTT. Translating it yields CASSEWGGQADEAFF.

A few counts support this clone. This rearrangement joins TRBV6-5 to TRBJ2-2; D gene unclear. The CDR3 runs to 12 residues. V lost 6 bases and J lost 6, with 8 bases in between. Per the germline V gene, CDR1 is MNHEY and CDR2 is SVGAGI. In DNA form, the CDR3 reads TGTGCCAGCAGGCTAGGGCCCGGGGAGCTGTTTTTT. Translated: CASRLGPGELFF.

The rearrangement links TRBV6-6 to TRBJ2-5; D remains unclear. This CDR3 region has 14 residues. CDR1 MNHNY and CDR2 SVGAGI come from the germline V gene (reference sequence). With 2 bases removed from V and 4 bases from J, the gap between germline ends came to 11 bases. The CDR3 nucleotides read TGTGCCAGCAGTTACGATAAGGGCGCAGAGACCCAGTACTTC. Amino acids: CASSYDKGAETQYF.